Here is one TCR beta chain with its context. The antigen is unknown. MiXCR was run by TCRdb on the 5' RACE reads, yielding one entry per CDR3 protein. The sample records around 670,000 distinct CDR3 sequences, 5.5% to 6.5% being singletons. The data were obtained in a study of identical twins. General study results and limits: Conclusions relied on cross-sectional statistical analysis, not following the same donors. For monozygotic twins, models underestimated out-of-frame TCR alpha sharing. The more abundant beta clonotypes in cord blood had fewer insertions, and memory repertoires did not show this. The presence of invariant MAIT and iNKT cells could partly confound analyses of zero-insertion sequences.

CDR3 length equals 14 residues. The V gene lost 3 bases and the J gene lost 8 bases, with 11 bases spanning the gap. Germline CDR1 is MNHNS and CDR2 is SASEGT. The sequenced sample consisted of naive T cells sorted from blood. The V call is TRBV6-1, the J call TRBJ1-6, with D hard to call. The sequence was obtained from a man between 18 and 29 years old in good health. The CDR3 here is CASSESLRDSPLHF. CDR3 coding DNA: TGTGCCAGCAGTGAGTCTCTCCGGGATTCACCCCTCCACTTT.